The 14 T cell receptor beta chains below were found in one sample sequenced in a study of Tregs in tolerant kidney transplant recipients. The nonmyeloablative bone marrow transplants came from related graft donors, with transient mixed chimerism. The method was immunoSEQ multiplex PCR; TCRdb's version includes in-frame clones alone and lacks a portion of them. This table holds about 5,300 clones. Sequenced here: CD4+ T cells from blood (PBMCs), sampled approximately 15 months after the transplant. The receptors derive from a human patient who received a combined kidney and bone marrow transplant. Some T cells may be supplied by the graft donor.

On this clone: The observed sequence ends 3 residues before the CDR3 terminus, with the missing tail filled in from the germline J gene. This chain joins TRBV14 and TRBJ1-4, with D unclear. Trimming removed 2 bases at V and 5 bases at J, with 9 bases between. The germline V gene encodes CDR1 SGHDN and CDR2 FVKESK. This CDR3 spans 14 amino acids. The CDR3 reads CASSQSSFNEKLFF. The sequenced part of the CDR3 DNA is TGTGCCAGCAGCCAATCGAGCTTCAATGAAAAA.

By frequency, this clone is medium-sized (0.01 to 0.1%). The read finishes 3 residues shy of the CDR3 end, and the germline J gene is used to complete it. The rearrangement joins TRBV5-1 to TRBJ1-2; TRBD1 agrees at 9 bases. V lost 4 bases to trimming and J lost 4 bases; unmatched junction nucleotides: 5. This CDR3 is built from 14 residues. The germline V gene has CDR1 SGHRS and CDR2 YFSETQ. CDR3: CASSDGQGTYGYTF. The part of the CDR3 DNA that was read is TGCGCCAGCAGCGATGGACAGGGGACCTATGGC.

On this clone itself: The read stops 3 residues short of the end of the CDR3; the missing end is completed from the germline J gene. The rearrangement joins TRBV6-2 or TRBV6-3 to TRBJ2-1; the D gene is possibly TRBD1 (6 bases). Germline assignment: CDR1 MNHEY and CDR2 SVGEGT. The ends were cut back, 7 bases at V and 9 bases at J, with 13 bases in the middle. CDR3 size: 12 residues. The CDR3 bases that were read are TGTGCCAGCAACCTGGGGGCGGGTGAG. Translating it yields CASNLGAGE. The whole CDR3 is CASNLGAGEQFF.

As concerns this clone: The DNA ends 3 residues before the CDR3 does, and the rest of the CDR3 is filled in from the germline J gene. The genes are TRBV7-2 and TRBJ1-4, with 7 nucleotides matching TRBD1. The CDR3 has 14 residues. With V trimmed by 2 bases and J by 8 bases, 5 bases remained unmatched. The germline gives CDR1 SGHTA, CDR2 FQGNSA. CDR3 bases read: TGTGCCAGCAGCTTAAGCCAACAGGGGGAAAAA. As protein: CASSLSQQGEK. The complete CDR3 sequence is CASSLSQQGEKLFF. The whole variable domain, filled in from reference TRBV7-2 and TRBJ1-4, reads GAGVSQSPSNKVTEKGKDVELRCDPISGHTALYWYRQSLGQGLEFLIYFQGNSAPDKSGLPSDRFSAERTGGSVSTLTIQRTQQEDSAVYLCASSLSQQGEKLFFGSGTQLSVL.

A remark on this clone: The read comes to an end 3 residues before the CDR3 does, leaving the germline J gene to fill in the end. V gene TRBV10-3 combines with J gene TRBJ2-1, with TRBD2 identical over 16 bases. V dropped 6 bases and J dropped 6; count of bases not matched to a gene: 8. The CDR3 loop spans 17 amino acids. Looked up from germline, CDR1 is ENHRY and CDR2 is SYGVKD. The CDR3 loop reads CAIRAGTSGGAGNEQFF. CDR3 DNA, as far as it was read: TGTGCCATCAGGGCCGGGACTAGCGGGGGGGCGGGCAATGAG.

A note on this clone: Read coverage stops 3 residues before the CDR3 terminus; the germline J gene supplies the remainder. The chain employs TRBV30 and TRBJ2-5, with TRBD1 identical over 8 bases. This CDR3 spans 14 amino acids. V gave up 0 bases and J gave up 2 bases; unmatched junction bases: 2. Per germline, CDR1 GTSNPN and CDR2 SVGIG (reference sequence). The CDR3: CAWSVGTGQETQYF. CDR3 DNA, as far as it was read: TGTGCCTGGAGTGTAGGGACAGGTCAAGAGACC.

CDR3 bases read: TGTGCCAGCAGTGAATTAACAGGGGGCGAGAAA. Translating it yields CASSELTGGEK. The whole CDR3 reads CASSELTGGEKLFF. The chain couples TRBV25-1 to TRBJ1-4; TRBD1 matches at 9 bases. Read data end 3 residues before the CDR3 end; the end is taken from the germline J gene. The CDR3 extends over 14 amino acids. Germline V lookup: CDR1 MGHDK, CDR2 SYGVNS.

Notes on this clone: The CDR3 goes on 3 residues after the read ends, and that part is filled in from the germline J gene. The chain recombines TRBV4-1 with TRBJ2-5; possibly TRBD1 for D (6 bases). Trimming cost V 1 base and J 0 bases, with 15 bases left between them. Germline loops: CDR1 MGHRA, CDR2 YSYEKL. This CDR3 has 17 amino acids. The covered CDR3 bases are TGCGCCAGCAGCCAAGGGTCCTTGCGGACAGACCAAGAGACC. Translated, it gives CASSQGSLRTDQET. The full-length CDR3 reads as CASSQGSLRTDQETQYF.

As concerns this clone: The CDR3 is cut off 3 residues early in the read; its end comes from the germline J gene. This chain joins TRBV28 and TRBJ1-2, with TRBD1 as a possible D gene (6 bases). The CDR3 contains 12 residues. From germline, CDR1 is MDHEN and CDR2 SYDVKM. The CDR3 sequence: CASSVPGQGYTF. CDR3 DNA, as far as it was read: TGTGCCAGCAGCGTCCCAGGACAGGGC.

Concerning this clone: The sequenced fragment ends 3 residues before the CDR3 boundary, so the rest is inferred from the germline J gene. The V call is TRBV12-3 or TRBV12-4, the J call TRBJ2-2; D is possibly TRBD1 (6 bases). This CDR3 has 15 amino acids. Trimming removed 5 bases at V and 7 bases at J, with 17 bases between. This CDR3 reads CASSPSGTTIGELFF. Partial CDR3 DNA: TGTGCCAGCAGTCCTTCCGGGACAACAATCGGGGAG.

For this clone: The read ends 3 residues shy of where the CDR3 ends; the end is completed using the germline J gene. The rearrangement joins TRBV19 to TRBJ1-5; possibly TRBD1 for D (5 bases). This CDR3 has 15 residues. The V gene's germline CDR1 is LNHDA and CDR2 SQIVND (reference sequence). Trimming removed 3 bases from V and 6 bases from J, with 15 bases in between. The CDR3 loop reads CASSILSQGGQPQHF. The sequenced part of the CDR3 DNA is TGTGCCAGTAGTATTTTATCGCAGGGAGGTCAGCCC. Full variable domain (remainder filled in from reference TRBV19 and TRBJ1-5): DGGITQSPKYLFRKEGQNVTLSCEQNLNHDAMYWYRQDPGQGLRLIYYSQIVNDFQKGDIAEGYSVSREKKESFPLTVTSAQKNPTAFYLCASSILSQGGQPQHFGDGTRLSIL.

This clone is labeled medium-sized based on frequency. With the read ending 3 residues before the CDR3 end, the germline J gene is used to fill in that end. The chain couples TRBV5-1 to TRBJ2-7; D is unresolved. Germline lookup yields CDR1 SGHRS and CDR2 YFSETQ. This CDR3 has 15 residues. V lost 1 base and J lost 0, with 11 bases in between. CDR3 sequence reads: CASSLIASRSYEQYF. The sequenced part of the CDR3 DNA is TGCGCCAGCAGCTTGATCGCCAGTCGCTCCTACGAG.

Note on this clone: With the read ending 3 residues before the CDR3 end, the germline J gene is used to fill in that end. This chain joins TRBV20-1 and TRBJ2-5, with 9 bases identical to TRBD2. V shed 2 bases, J shed 0 bases, and the junction held 7 bases outside the gene matches. In germline, CDR1 is DFQATT, CDR2 SNEGSKA (reference sequence). This CDR3 has 16 amino acids. Incomplete CDR3 DNA: TGCAGTGCTAGATTCCTAGCGGGAAAGTACCAAGAGACC. It codes for CSARFLAGKYQET. The CDR3 reads in full as CSARFLAGKYQETQYF.

A remark on this clone: Read data end 3 residues before the CDR3 end; the end is taken from the germline J gene. V gene TRBV20-1 combines with J gene TRBJ1-4; D not resolved. The V gene lost 5 bases and the J gene lost 4 bases, with 14 bases spanning the gap. This CDR3 has 14 residues. Per germline, CDR1 DFQATT and CDR2 SNEGSKA (reference sequence). This chain's CDR3 is CSAPYPGVNEKLFF. The DNA read from the CDR3 is TGCAGTGCTCCTTATCCCGGGGTTAATGAAAAA.